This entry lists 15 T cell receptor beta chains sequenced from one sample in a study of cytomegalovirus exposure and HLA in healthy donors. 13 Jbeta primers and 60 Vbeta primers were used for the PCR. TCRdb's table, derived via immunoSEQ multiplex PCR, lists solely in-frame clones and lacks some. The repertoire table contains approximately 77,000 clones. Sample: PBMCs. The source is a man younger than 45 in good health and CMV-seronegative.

CDR3 loop: CASSPTGESYNEQFF. CDR3 nucleotides: TGTGCCAGCAGTCCTACAGGGGAGTCCTACAATGAGCAGTTCTTC. The chain couples TRBV6-6 to TRBJ2-1; 7 bases align to TRBD1. The CDR3 totals 15 residues. CDR1 and CDR2 from the germline V gene are MNHNY and SVGAGI (reference sequence). The V gene end was trimmed by 5 bases and the J gene end by 1 base; junction bases not matched to a gene: 5.

CDR3 nucleotide sequence: TGTGCCAGCAGCCAAGTCCCCAGGAATGAGCAGTTCTTC. Protein: CASSQVPRNEQFF. The chain links TRBV14 to TRBJ2-1, with no clear D. CDR3 size: 13 residues. Looked up from germline, CDR1 is SGHDN and CDR2 is FVKESK. V lost 1 base and J lost 7, with 8 bases in between.

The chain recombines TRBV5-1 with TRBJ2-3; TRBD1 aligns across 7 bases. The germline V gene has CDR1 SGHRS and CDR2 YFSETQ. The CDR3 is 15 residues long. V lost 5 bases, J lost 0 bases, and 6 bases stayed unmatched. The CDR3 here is CASRSRDSSTDTQYF. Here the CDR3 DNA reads TGCGCCAGCAGGTCCCGGGACAGTAGCACAGATACGCAGTATTTT.

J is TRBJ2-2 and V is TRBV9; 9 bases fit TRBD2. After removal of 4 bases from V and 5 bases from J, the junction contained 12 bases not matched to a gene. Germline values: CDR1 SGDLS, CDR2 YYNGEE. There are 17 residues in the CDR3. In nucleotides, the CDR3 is TGTGCCAGCAGCCCACGAGATAGCGGGAGTAGGACCGGGGAGCTGTTTTTT. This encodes CASSPRDSGSRTGELFF. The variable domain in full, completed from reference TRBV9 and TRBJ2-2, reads DSGVTQTPKHLITATGQRVTLRCSPRSGDLSVYWYQQSLDQGLQFLIQYYNGEERAKGNILERFSAQQFPDLHSELNLSSLELGDSALYFCASSPRDSGSRTGELFFGEGSRLTVL.

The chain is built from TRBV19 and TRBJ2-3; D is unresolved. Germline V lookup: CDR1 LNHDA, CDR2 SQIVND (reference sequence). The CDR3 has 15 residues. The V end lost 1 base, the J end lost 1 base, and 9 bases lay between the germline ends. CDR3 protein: CASSIVGGGTDTQYF. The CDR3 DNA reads TGTGCCAGTAGTATAGTCGGTGGAGGCACAGATACGCAGTATTTT.

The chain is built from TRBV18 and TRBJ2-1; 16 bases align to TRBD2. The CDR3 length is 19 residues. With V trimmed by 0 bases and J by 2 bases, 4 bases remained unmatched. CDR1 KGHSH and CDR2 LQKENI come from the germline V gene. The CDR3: CASSPPTGTSGGAYNEQFF. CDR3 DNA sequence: TGTGCCAGCTCACCACCTACCGGGACTAGCGGGGGGGCCTACAATGAGCAGTTCTTC.

CDR3 loop: CASSSGSPGGYTF. The CDR3 DNA is TGTGCCAGCAGCTCAGGGTCCCCGGGTGGCTACACCTTC. The chain joins TRBV5-4 to TRBJ1-2, with D possibly being TRBD1 (5 bases). The ends were cut back, 3 bases at V and 7 bases at J, with 13 bases in the middle. The CDR3 sequence is 13 residues long. CDR1 and CDR2 from the germline V gene are SGHNT and YYREEE (reference sequence).

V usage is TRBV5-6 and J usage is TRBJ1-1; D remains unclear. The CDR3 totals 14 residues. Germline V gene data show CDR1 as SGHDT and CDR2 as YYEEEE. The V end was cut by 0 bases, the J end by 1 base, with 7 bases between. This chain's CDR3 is CASSLETSNTEAFF. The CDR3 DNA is TGTGCCAGCAGCTTGGAGACATCGAACACTGAAGCTTTCTTT.

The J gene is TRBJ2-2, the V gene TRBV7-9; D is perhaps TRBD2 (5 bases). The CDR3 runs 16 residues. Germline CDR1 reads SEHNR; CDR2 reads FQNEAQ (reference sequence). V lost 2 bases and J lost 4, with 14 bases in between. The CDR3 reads CASSLRAVRVTGELFF. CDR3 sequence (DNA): TGTGCCAGCAGCTTACGGGCCGTGAGGGTCACCGGGGAGCTGTTTTTT.

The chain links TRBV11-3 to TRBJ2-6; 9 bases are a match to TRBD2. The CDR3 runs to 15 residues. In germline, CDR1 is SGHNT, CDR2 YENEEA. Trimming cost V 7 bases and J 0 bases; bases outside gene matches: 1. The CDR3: CASKAGGSGANVLTF. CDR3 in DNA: TGTGCCAGCAAAGCGGGGGGCTCTGGGGCCAACGTCCTGACTTTC.

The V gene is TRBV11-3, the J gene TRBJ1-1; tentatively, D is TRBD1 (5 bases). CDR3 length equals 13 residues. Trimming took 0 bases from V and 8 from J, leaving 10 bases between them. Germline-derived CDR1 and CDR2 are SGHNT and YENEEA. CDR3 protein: CASSLDRTREAFF. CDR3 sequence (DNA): TGTGCCAGCAGCTTAGATAGGACACGGGAAGCTTTCTTT.

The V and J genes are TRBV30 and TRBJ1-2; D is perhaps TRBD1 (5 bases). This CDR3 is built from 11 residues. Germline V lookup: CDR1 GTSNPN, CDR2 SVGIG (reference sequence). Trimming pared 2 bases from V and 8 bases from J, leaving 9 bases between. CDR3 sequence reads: CAWSQGHGYTF. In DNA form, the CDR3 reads TGTGCCTGGAGTCAGGGTCACGGCTACACCTTC.

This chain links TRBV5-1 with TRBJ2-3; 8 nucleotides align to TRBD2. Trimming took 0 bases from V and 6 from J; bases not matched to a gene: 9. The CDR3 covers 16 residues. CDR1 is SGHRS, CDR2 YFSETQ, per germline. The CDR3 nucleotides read TGCGCCAGCAGCTTGGCTGCGGGGGGTCGGGGGGATACGCAGTATTTT. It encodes CASSLAAGGRGDTQYF.

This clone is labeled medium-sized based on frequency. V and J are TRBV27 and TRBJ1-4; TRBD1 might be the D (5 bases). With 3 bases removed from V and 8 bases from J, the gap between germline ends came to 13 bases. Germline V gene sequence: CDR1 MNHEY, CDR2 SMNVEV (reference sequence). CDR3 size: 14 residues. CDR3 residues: CASSFWGEGEKLFF. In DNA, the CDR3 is TGTGCCAGCAGTTTCTGGGGGGAGGGGGAAAAACTGTTTTTT.

The CDR3 sequence: CASSLGIAGGVPDTQYF. CDR3 nucleotide sequence: TGTGCCAGCAGCTTAGGTATAGCGGGAGGAGTCCCAGATACGCAGTATTTT. The rearrangement joins TRBV7-3 to TRBJ2-3; 10 bases align to TRBD2. CDR3 length: 17 residues. Germline V CDR1 and CDR2: SGHTA, FQGTGA. Trimming cost V 2 bases and J 4 bases; bases outside gene matches: 9.